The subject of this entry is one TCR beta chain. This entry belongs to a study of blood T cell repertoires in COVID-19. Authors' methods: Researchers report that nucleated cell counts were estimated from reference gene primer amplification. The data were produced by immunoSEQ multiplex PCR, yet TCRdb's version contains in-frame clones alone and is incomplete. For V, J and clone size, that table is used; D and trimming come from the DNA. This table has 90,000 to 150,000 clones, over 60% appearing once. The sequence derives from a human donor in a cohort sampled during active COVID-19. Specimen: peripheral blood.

The CDR3 nucleotides read TGTGCCAGCTCACCCCGGACAGGGGGAATGAACACTGAAGCTTTCTTT. It codes for CASSPRTGGMNTEAFF. This sequence joins TRBV18 and TRBJ1-1, with 10 nucleotides matching TRBD1. This CDR3 contains 16 residues. V lost 3 bases, J lost 0 bases, and 4 bases stayed unmatched. Looked up from germline, CDR1 is KGHSH and CDR2 is LQKENI. Complete variable domain (other parts from reference TRBV18 and TRBJ1-1): NAGVMQNPRHLVRRRGQEARLRCSPMKGHSHVYWYRQLPEEGLKFMVYLQKENIIDESGMPKERFSAEFPKEGPSILRIQQVVRGDSAAYFCASSPRTGGMNTEAFFGQGTRLTVV.